These T cell receptor beta chains were read from a single sample in a study of T cells in Graves' hyperthyroidism and ophthalmopathy. TCRdb passed the multiplex PCR reads through MiXCR, listing each CDR3 protein once. Of around 300,000 distinct CDR3 sequences in the sample, roughly 13% were seen once. The material sequenced was blood. The receptors were sampled from a woman between 35 and 50 years old with Graves' ophthalmopathy. Each CDR3 is given with its conserved first and last residue. Fields, in order: V gene, J gene, D gene, clone size, CDR3 protein, CDR3 DNA. The D gene is left open where the match is weak. Only some rows state a clone size, as once, few, many or a class for expanded clones.

V: TRBV5-5; J: TRBJ1-1; D: NA; size: many; CDR3: CASRGEARGTEAFF; DNA: TGTGCCAGCAGAGGGGAGGCTCGGGGCACTGAAGCTTTCTTT
V: TRBV30; J: TRBJ1-5; D: NA; size: few; CDR3: CAWSVEVYQPQHF; DNA: TGTGCCTGGAGTGTGGAGGTGTATCAGCCCCAGCATTTT
V: TRBV11-2; J: TRBJ2-6; D: TRBD1; size: NA; CDR3: CASSLVSFGQGGSGANVLTF; DNA: TGTGCCAGCAGCTTAGTTAGCTTCGGACAGGGAGGCTCTGGGGCCAACGTCCTGACTTTC
V: TRBV6-1; J: TRBJ1-2; D: NA; size: many; CDR3: CASSYSPPFRLYGYTF; DNA: TGTGCCAGCAGTTATTCCCCCCCGTTTAGGTTGTATGGCTACACCTTC
V: TRBV11-2; J: TRBJ2-1; D: NA; size: many; CDR3: CASSSDPEPYNEQFF; DNA: TGTGCCAGCAGCTCAGACCCAGAACCCTACAATGAGCAGTTCTTC
V: TRBV5-1; J: TRBJ2-7; D: NA; size: NA; CDR3: CASSLEGDGAYEQYF; DNA: TGCGCCAGCAGCTTGGAGGGGGACGGCGCCTACGAGCAGTACTTC
V: TRBV6-1; J: TRBJ2-1; D: TRBD2; size: many; CDR3: CASSRRTQREGRNEQFF; DNA: TGTGCCAGCAGTCGCCGTACCCAGCGGGAGGGCCGGAATGAGCAGTTCTTC
V: TRBV5-1; J: TRBJ1-1; D: TRBD1; size: few; CDR3: CASSPGQGEAFF; DNA: TGCGCCAGCAGCCCCGGACAGGGAGAAGCTTTCTTT
V: TRBV3-1; J: TRBJ1-3; D: NA; size: many; CDR3: CASNDPFSGNTIYF; DNA: TGTGCCAGCAACGACCCTTTCTCTGGAAACACCATATATTTT
V: TRBV6-1; J: TRBJ1-1; D: NA; size: many; CDR3: CASSHATGRNTEAFF; DNA: TGTGCCAGCAGCCACGCTACAGGGCGGAACACTGAAGCTTTCTTT
V: TRBV24-1; J: TRBJ1-1; D: NA; size: few; CDR3: CATSATGAENTEAFF; DNA: TGTGCCACCAGTGCCACCGGGGCAGAGAACACTGAAGCTTTCTTT
V: TRBV6-2/TRBV6-3; J: TRBJ2-7; D: NA; size: few; CDR3: CASSRQGGTGYEQYF; DNA: TGTGCCAGCAGTCGACAGGGAGGGACGGGCTACGAGCAGTACTTC
V: TRBV27; J: TRBJ2-5; D: NA; size: few; CDR3: CASSFQGGAETQYF; DNA: TGTGCCAGCAGTTTTCAGGGCGGGGCAGAGACCCAGTACTTC
V: TRBV6-6; J: TRBJ1-2; D: NA; size: few; CDR3: CASSYETGPTTGYTF; DNA: TGTGCCAGCAGTTACGAGACAGGCCCCACAACTGGCTACACCTTC
V: TRBV20-1; J: TRBJ1-5; D: NA; size: few; CDR3: CSARDGPLSNQPQHF; DNA: TGCAGTGCTAGAGACGGACCGTTGTCCAATCAGCCCCAGCATTTT
V: TRBV3-1; J: TRBJ2-3; D: NA; size: many; CDR3: CASSQFDSPDTQYF; DNA: TGTGCCAGCAGCCAATTTGATTCTCCTGATACGCAGTATTTT
V: TRBV5-6; J: TRBJ1-2; D: TRBD1; size: NA; CDR3: CASSLGGGLNYGYTF; DNA: TGTGCCAGCAGCTTGGGAGGGGGCCTTAACTATGGCTACACCTTC
V: TRBV24-1; J: TRBJ2-2; D: NA; size: few; CDR3: CATDGFPNTGELFF; DNA: TGTGCCACCGATGGGTTCCCGAACACCGGGGAGCTGTTTTTT
V: TRBV7-9; J: TRBJ2-3; D: NA; size: many; CDR3: CASSIWRQSTDTQYF; DNA: TGTGCCAGCAGCATTTGGCGGCAGAGCACAGATACGCAGTATTTT
V: TRBV7-6; J: TRBJ2-6; D: TRBD1; size: many; CDR3: CASSPWDRNPSGANVLTF; DNA: TGTGCCAGCAGTCCATGGGACAGGAATCCCTCTGGGGCCAACGTCCTGACTTTC
V: TRBV30; J: TRBJ2-5; D: NA; size: NA; CDR3: CAWRHLQETQYF; DNA: TGTGCCTGGAGGCACCTGCAAGAGACCCAGTACTTC
V: TRBV19; J: TRBJ1-3; D: TRBD1; size: few; CDR3: CASSTDRGRLSGNTIYF; DNA: TGTGCCAGTAGTACGGACAGGGGTCGCCTATCTGGAAACACCATATATTTT
V: TRBV11-2; J: TRBJ2-5; D: NA; size: NA; CDR3: CASSPTRFPAQYF; DNA: TGTGCCAGCAGCCCAACTCGCTTTCCGGCCCAGTACTTC
V: TRBV27; J: TRBJ2-7; D: NA; size: many; CDR3: CASSPSAGRGYEQYF; DNA: TGTGCCAGCAGTCCGTCCGCAGGGCGCGGCTACGAGCAGTACTTC
V: TRBV7-8; J: TRBJ1-5; D: NA; size: many; CDR3: CASSLANQPQHF; DNA: TGTGCCAGCAGCTTAGCGAATCAGCCCCAGCATTTT
V: TRBV27; J: TRBJ2-7; D: TRBD2; size: many; CDR3: CASSPGLAGEQYF; DNA: TGTGCCAGCAGTCCAGGACTAGCGGGAGAGCAGTACTTC
V: TRBV7-2; J: TRBJ2-7; D: TRBD2; size: few; CDR3: CASSLAGTSGRAYEQYF; DNA: TGTGCCAGCAGCTTAGCCGGGACTAGCGGGAGGGCCTACGAGCAGTACTTC
V: TRBV24-1; J: TRBJ2-5; D: TRBD2; size: NA; CDR3: CATSDLSLAGGKIQETQYF; DNA: TGTGCCACCAGTGATTTGTCCTTAGCGGGGGGCAAAATCCAAGAGACCCAGTACTTC
V: TRBV20-1; J: TRBJ2-7; D: NA; size: few; CDR3: CSASERLVGEQYF; DNA: TGCAGTGCTAGTGAACGGTTAGTCGGCGAGCAGTACTTC
V: TRBV20-1; J: TRBJ2-3; D: NA; size: NA; CDR3: CSARDFRNSGLLDTQYF; DNA: TGCAGTGCTAGAGATTTTCGTAATAGCGGCTTGCTAGATACGCAGTATTTT
V: TRBV5-1; J: TRBJ2-6; D: NA; size: few; CDR3: CASSLGSLPGANVLTF; DNA: TGCGCCAGCAGCTTAGGCAGCTTACCTGGGGCCAACGTCCTGACTTTC
V: TRBV10-2; J: TRBJ2-7; D: TRBD1; size: many; CDR3: CASRQGALTGEQYF; DNA: TGCGCCAGCAGACAGGGGGCGCTCACCGGCGAGCAGTACTTC
V: TRBV24-1; J: TRBJ2-2; D: NA; size: NA; CDR3: CATSDPARATGELFF; DNA: TGTGCCACCAGTGATCCCGCGAGGGCAACCGGGGAGCTGTTTTTT
V: TRBV5-4; J: TRBJ1-1; D: NA; size: NA; CDR3: CASSLLWGTEAFF; DNA: TGTGCCAGCAGCTTGTTGTGGGGGACTGAAGCTTTCTTT
V: TRBV20-1; J: TRBJ2-3; D: TRBD2; size: few; CDR3: CSASVLADSTDTQYF; DNA: TGCAGTGCTAGTGTGCTAGCGGATAGCACAGATACGCAGTATTTT
V: TRBV6-1; J: TRBJ1-3; D: NA; size: NA; CDR3: CASRRANTIYF; DNA: TGTGCCAGCAGGAGGGCTAACACCATATATTTT
V: TRBV9; J: TRBJ2-4; D: NA; size: NA; CDR3: CASSEGGSAKNIQYF; DNA: TGTGCCAGCAGCGAGGGGGGGTCAGCCAAAAACATTCAGTACTTC
V: TRBV19; J: TRBJ2-3; D: TRBD1; size: many; CDR3: CASSWDRGLQIDTQYF; DNA: TGTGCCAGTAGTTGGGACAGGGGTCTACAAATAGATACGCAGTATTTT
V: TRBV7-2; J: TRBJ2-3; D: NA; size: NA; CDR3: CASSLQLLDTQYF; DNA: TGTGCCAGCAGCTTACAACTTTTGGATACGCAGTATTTT
V: TRBV29-1; J: TRBJ2-2; D: NA; size: few; CDR3: CSVVTNTGELFF; DNA: TGCAGCGTTGTAACGAACACCGGGGAGCTGTTTTTT
V: TRBV4-1; J: TRBJ1-5; D: TRBD1; size: NA; CDR3: CASSRGQGGQPQHF; DNA: TGCGCCAGCAGCCGCGGACAGGGTGGCCAGCCCCAGCATTTT
V: TRBV10-3; J: TRBJ2-1; D: NA; size: many; CDR3: CAISEEGGLQSRQFF; DNA: TGTGCCATCAGTGAAGAAGGGGGACTCCAGAGTAGGCAGTTCTTC
V: TRBV6-1; J: TRBJ1-1; D: NA; size: many; CDR3: CASSHRGSGTEAFF; DNA: TGTGCCAGCAGTCACCGAGGGTCCGGCACTGAAGCTTTCTTT
V: TRBV20-1; J: TRBJ2-3; D: TRBD2; size: many; CDR3: CSATTSGNTDTQYF; DNA: TGCAGTGCTACGACTAGCGGTAACACAGATACGCAGTATTTT
V: TRBV12-3/TRBV12-4; J: TRBJ1-5; D: NA; size: many; CDR3: CASSFGSPNNQPQHF; DNA: TGTGCCAGCAGTTTTGGCAGTCCCAACAATCAGCCCCAGCATTTT
V: TRBV11-2; J: TRBJ2-7; D: TRBD2; size: many; CDR3: CASSATSAPAYEQYF; DNA: TGTGCCAGCAGCGCGACTAGCGCCCCAGCCTACGAGCAGTACTTC
V: TRBV6-1; J: TRBJ1-1; D: NA; size: NA; CDR3: CASSDSGRLNTEAFF; DNA: TGTGCCAGCAGTGATAGCGGACGGTTGAACACTGAAGCTTTCTTT
V: TRBV4-1; J: TRBJ1-5; D: NA; size: few; CDR3: CASSQDRGNSQPQHF; DNA: TGCGCCAGCAGCCAAGATAGGGGTAATTCTCAGCCCCAGCATTTT
V: TRBV20-1; J: TRBJ2-1; D: NA; size: many; CDR3: CSASQGTKYNEQFF; DNA: TGCAGTGCTAGCCAGGGGACCAAATACAATGAGCAGTTCTTC
V: TRBV27; J: TRBJ1-5; D: NA; size: many; CDR3: CASSLLARNQPQHF; DNA: TGTGCCAGCAGTTTATTGGCTCGCAATCAGCCCCAGCATTTT
V: TRBV6-1; J: TRBJ1-5; D: NA; size: NA; CDR3: CASRVSPGARTLSSNQPQHF; DNA: TGTGCCAGCAGAGTCAGCCCAGGGGCGCGGACTTTAAGTAGCAATCAGCCCCAGCATTTT
V: TRBV7-9; J: TRBJ2-3; D: TRBD1; size: many; CDR3: CASSPWTGWVDTQYF; DNA: TGTGCCAGCAGTCCCTGGACAGGGTGGGTAGATACGCAGTATTTT
V: TRBV6-1; J: TRBJ2-1; D: NA; size: many; CDR3: CASRDYNEQFF; DNA: TGTGCCAGCAGGGACTACAATGAGCAGTTCTTC